This T cell receptor beta chain emerged from a study of blood T cell repertoires in COVID-19. On the study more broadly: Samples representing acute and convalescent COVID-19 were sourced from the United States, Italy and Spain. Sample material is recorded as cDNA or gDNA derived from T cells, B-cell-depleted T cells, or PBMCs.

Trimming removed 0 bases at V and 4 bases at J, with 12 bases between. From germline, CDR1 is MNHNY and CDR2 SVGAGI (reference sequence). The CDR3 consists of 16 residues. Methods used by the authors: Reference gene primer amplification in the assay estimated nucleated cell counts. TCRdb's table, derived via immunoSEQ multiplex PCR, lists solely in-frame clones and lacks some. The V and J calls and clone size were taken over from that table, and D and trimming were inferred from the DNA. The sample contains some 240,000 clones, 70% to 85% of which appear only once. The chain carries TRBV6-6 and TRBJ2-2, with TRBD1 as a possible D gene (6 bases). This receptor was obtained from a woman in her forties who had recovered from COVID-19. Sequenced sample: peripheral blood. This chain's CDR3 is CASSYSVQGTTGELFF. Here the CDR3 DNA reads TGTGCCAGCAGTTACTCGGTTCAGGGGACCACCGGGGAGCTGTTTTTT.